This entry lists 16 T cell receptor beta chains sequenced from one sample in a study of neurological immune-mediated disorders. As to time point: longitudinal time-point 3. TCRdb re-called the 5' RACE reads with MiXCR, one entry per CDR3 protein. Among fewer than 50,000 distinct CDR3 sequences listed, about 12% were seen once. The sequenced sample was PBMCs. The origin of the receptors is a male donor with HTLV-1-associated myelopathy (HAM/TSP).

Concerning this clonotype: A much larger clone is a single base away; this may be a read error. The V gene is TRBV12-2, the J gene TRBJ2-3; the DNA was not used to check the table's D call, TRBD1. TRBV12-2 represents a pseudogene. The CDR3 is made up of 17 amino acids. This CDR3 is CASSLAGDRGKPDTQYF. The CDR3 nucleotides read TGTGCAAGTAGCTTAGCGGGGGACAGGGGGAAACCAGATACGCAGTATTTT.

In its sample, this clonotype was seen many times. The chain has TRBV5-5 and TRBJ1-2, with D hard to call. V lost 4 bases and J 7 bases, leaving 11 bases between the germline ends. The V gene's germline CDR1 is SGHKS and CDR2 YYEKEE (reference sequence). The CDR3 has 12 residues. CDR3 DNA sequence: TGTGCCAGCAGCGCTAGGGTATCTGGCTACACCTTC. Its translation is CASSARVSGYTF.

This clonotype was observed at least ten times. V usage is TRBV12-3 or TRBV12-4 and J usage is TRBJ1-5, with TRBD1 matching over 10 bases. This CDR3 is 15 amino acids long. V was pared by 3 bases and J by 2 bases, with 1 base of the junction left unmatched. CDR3: CASSFGQGGNQPQHF. The CDR3, as DNA: TGTGCCAGCAGTTTTGGACAGGGGGGCAATCAGCCCCAGCATTTT.

This clonotype was seen at least ten times. The chain couples TRBV12-3 or TRBV12-4 to TRBJ1-5; TRBD1 agrees at 10 bases. J gave up 6 bases and V 5 bases, and 1 base lay outside the gene matches. The CDR3 spans 13 residues. The CDR3 nucleotides read TGTGCCAGCAGTAGGACAGGGGGTCAGCCCCAGCATTTT. It translates to CASSRTGGQPQHF.

This clonotype was seen many times. J is TRBJ2-2 and V is TRBV20-1, with D perhaps TRBD1 or TRBD2 (5 bases each). This CDR3 spans 15 amino acids. Trimming shortened V by 5 bases and J by 0 bases, and 13 bases separated the two germline ends. The germline gives CDR1 DFQATT, CDR2 SNEGSKA (reference sequence). CDR3 protein: CSAVTGTTNTGELFF. CDR3 bases: TGCAGTGCTGTCACCGGGACCACGAACACCGGGGAGCTGTTTTTT.

This clonotype was picked up many times. The CDR3: CASSPGLAGGLSYEQYF. The CDR3 DNA reads as TGTGCCAGCAGCCCGGGACTAGCGGGGGGACTTTCCTACGAGCAGTACTTC. The genes are TRBV3-1 and TRBJ2-7; 15 bases align to TRBD2. Germline V gene lookup returns CDR1 LGHDT and CDR2 YNNKEL (reference sequence). The CDR3 has 17 residues. With V trimmed by 4 bases and J by 1 base, 5 bases remained unmatched.

This clonotype came up many times. The rearrangement joins TRBV5-1 to TRBJ1-6; D is possibly TRBD1 (6 bases). The CDR3 contains 16 residues. The V gene lost 4 bases and the J gene lost 9 bases, with 20 bases spanning the gap. Germline CDR1 reads SGHRS; CDR2 reads YFSETQ. The CDR3 DNA follows: TGCGCCAGCAGCCTTAACCCAGGGGAGATTAGTTCACCCCTCCACTTT. This sequence encodes CASSLNPGEISSPLHF.

This clonotype appeared many times. V gene TRBV20-1 combines with J gene TRBJ1-5; D is unresolved. The CDR3 is 13 amino acids. CDR1 DFQATT and CDR2 SNEGSKA come from the germline V gene (reference sequence). V lost 5 bases to trimming and J lost 0 bases, with 8 bases between them. The CDR3 reads CSAHDDSNQPQHF. CDR3 bases: TGCAGTGCTCATGATGATAGCAATCAGCCCCAGCATTTT.

This clonotype has a count of ten or more. V is TRBV6-2 or TRBV6-3 and J is TRBJ2-4; TRBD1 or TRBD2 may be the D gene (5 bases each). The CDR3 is made up of 17 amino acids. The V and J ends lost 2 bases and 8 bases respectively, with 22 bases between them. Germline V gene data show CDR1 as MNHEY and CDR2 as SVGEGT. This CDR3 is CASSYRRQPVTRDIQYF. CDR3 nucleotide sequence: TGTGCCAGCAGTTACCGGAGACAGCCGGTAACGCGGGACATTCAGTACTTC.

This clonotype was recorded many times. The chain has TRBV10-3 and TRBJ1-1, with 9 bases matching TRBD1. Germline CDR1 reads ENHRY; CDR2 reads SYGVKD. The CDR3 is made up of 14 amino acids. Trimming took 6 bases from V and 7 from J; bases not matched to a gene: 9. Here the CDR3 reads CAISRDRVAGEAFF. The CDR3 DNA is TGTGCCATCAGCCGGGACAGGGTTGCCGGTGAAGCTTTCTTT.

The count of this clonotype is one. The chain links TRBV7-9 to TRBJ1-1; 8 bases are a match to TRBD1. The CDR3 has 15 residues. Losses at the gene ends were 0 bases for V and 5 bases for J; bases not matched to a gene: 5. CDR1 SEHNR and CDR2 FQNEAQ come from the germline V gene (reference sequence). Here the CDR3 DNA reads TGTGCCAGCAGCTTAGCGTCAGGGGGCAGAACTGAAGCTTTCTTT. It yields the protein CASSLASGGRTEAFF.

This clonotype came up many times. V usage is TRBV14 and J usage is TRBJ2-7, with 8 bases identical to TRBD2. Germline loops: CDR1 SGHDN, CDR2 FVKESK. The CDR3 is 12 amino acids. Trimming took 2 bases from V and 9 from J; bases not matched to a gene: 3. The CDR3 bases are TGTGCCAGCAGCCAACCAGGACTAGCGCAGTACTTC. Translating it yields CASSQPGLAQYF.

This clonotype was seen ten or more times. This chain links TRBV24-1 with TRBJ2-5; 9 bases match TRBD1. The germline CDR1 and CDR2 sequences are KGHDR and SFDVKD. Trimming took 3 bases from V and 5 from J; bases not matched to a gene: 6. The CDR3 spans 15 residues. CDR3 nucleotides: TGTGCCACCAGTGATCGTACAGGGGGCCGGGAGACCCAGTACTTC. This gives the protein CATSDRTGGRETQYF.

In its sample, this clonotype was seen many times. V usage is TRBV9 and J usage is TRBJ1-1; D is ambiguous. Per germline, CDR1 SGDLS and CDR2 YYNGEE. CDR3 length: 14 residues. Trimming shortened V by 2 bases and J by 3 bases, and 11 bases separated the two germline ends. As DNA, the CDR3 is TGTGCCAGCAGCGTGGGTTGGCGGGACACTGAAGCTTTCTTT. It codes for CASSVGWRDTEAFF.

The sample holds many counts of this clonotype. The chain joins TRBV5-8 to TRBJ2-1; 14 bases fit TRBD2. The CDR3 is 15 residues long. CDR1 SGHTS and CDR2 YDEGEE come from the germline V gene. V gave up 4 bases and J gave up 7 bases; unmatched junction bases: 4. The CDR3 nucleotides read TGTGCCAGCAGCCCCCGGACTAGCGGGGGGAATGAGCAGTTCTTC. This translates into CASSPRTSGGNEQFF.

The table lists this clonotype with many counts. J is TRBJ2-7 and V is TRBV5-5; 7 bases map to TRBD1. With V trimmed by 2 bases and J by 4 bases, 6 bases remained unmatched. The CDR3 runs 14 residues. Germline CDR1 SGHKS, CDR2 YYEKEE (reference sequence). The CDR3 spells CASSFSGQTYEQYF. CDR3 bases: TGTGCCAGCAGCTTTTCGGGACAGACTTACGAGCAGTACTTC.